This T cell receptor (beta chain) was observed in a study of blood T cell repertoires in COVID-19. Study information: The United States, Italy and Spain were the sources of the acute and convalescent COVID-19 samples. In each case, the material was cDNA or gDNA derived from T cells, B-cell-depleted T cells, or PBMCs.

From germline, CDR1 is SNHLY and CDR2 FYNNEI. Trimming cost V 2 bases and J 3 bases, with 10 bases left between them. This CDR3 has 14 residues. In the original workflow: Using reference gene primer amplification, nucleated cell counts were estimated. TCRdb keeps only in-frame clones here, not all; method: immunoSEQ multiplex PCR. Clone size and the V and J calls come from that table; the DNA yielded D and trimming. The profile shows roughly 71,000 clones, 75% to 90% of them singletons. Sequenced: peripheral blood. The gene calls are TRBV2 and TRBJ1-1, with a tentative D call TRBD1 (5 bases). The clonotype originates from a man in his 70s who had recovered from COVID-19. The CDR3 protein is CASSELRGDTEAFF. The DNA for the CDR3 is TGTGCCAGCAGTGAATTACGGGGGGACACTGAAGCTTTCTTT.